This TCR beta chain was captured by sequencing in a study of blood T cells in healthy people across ages. Regarding this clonotype: Its target is not known.

Each donor had approximately 10 milliliters of peripheral blood drawn. Trimming removed 0 bases at V and 2 bases at J, with 11 bases between. The CDR3 loop spans 17 amino acids. Germline CDR1 LGHNA, CDR2 YSLEER. Study-level points and caveats: Donors of long life had a larger count of naive CD4+ cells and greater diversity than aged donors.

The use of a sample-barcoded 5' primer and a J-beta primer mix characterized a second PCR of about 6 to 12 cycles. TCRdb independently ran MiXCR on the 5' RACE reads; one entry per CDR3 protein. The table has around 900,000 distinct CDR3 sequences, roughly 51% seen once; the top ten hold 20% to 25%. The sequence was obtained from an older woman in good health. The chain links TRBV4-3 to TRBJ2-6, with D perhaps being TRBD1 or TRBD2 (5 bases each). The sequencing sample was made of blood. The CDR3 bases are TGCGCCAGCAGCCAAGATATGGGGGACGCTGGGGCCAACGTCCTGACTTTC. This codes for CASSQDMGDAGANVLTF.